Shown below are 23 T cell receptor beta chains from a single sample sequenced in a study of cytomegalovirus exposure and HLA in healthy donors. Amplification used 60 Vbeta primers and 13 Jbeta primers. Using immunoSEQ multiplex PCR, the repertoire was profiled, and TCRdb retains in-frame clones only, with some absent. The sample shows around 160,000 clones, roughly 87% of them seen only once. Sequenced material: PBMCs. Receptors originate from a man aged 50 to 60 in good health and CMV-seropositive.

The chain uses TRBV30 and TRBJ2-5, with no clear D. The germline gives CDR1 GTSNPN, CDR2 SVGIG (reference sequence). V was trimmed by 4 bases and J by 5 bases, leaving 20 bases between them. The CDR3 runs to 15 residues. This CDR3 is CAWNWATAPRETQYF. The DNA of the CDR3 is TGTGCCTGGAATTGGGCCACGGCCCCACGGGAGACCCAGTACTTC.

V is TRBV6-5 and J is TRBJ2-7, with 8 bases matching TRBD1. Losses at the gene ends were 4 bases for V and 6 bases for J; bases not matched to a gene: 8. Germline V gene sequence: CDR1 MNHEY, CDR2 SVGAGI. This CDR3 has 14 residues. CDR3 DNA sequence: TGTGCCAGCAGTTCCCCGACAGGGGCCTCCGAGCAGTACTTC. It translates to CASSSPTGASEQYF.

This clone appeared once. The chain has TRBV20-1 and TRBJ1-2; perhaps TRBD1 as D (6 bases). Germline-derived CDR1 and CDR2 are DFQATT and SNEGSKA (reference sequence). The CDR3 contains 9 residues. The CDR3 protein is CRPGDGYTF. DNA for the CDR3: TGCAGACCAGGGGATGGCTACACCTTC.

The rearrangement uses TRBV4-1 and TRBJ1-6; 8 nucleotides match TRBD1. Germline assignment: CDR1 MGHRA and CDR2 YSYEKL. V gave up 6 bases and J gave up 2 bases; unmatched junction bases: 9. The CDR3 sequence is 17 residues long. Written as DNA, the CDR3 is TGCGCCAGCAGGCCTCTCGGACAGGGCGCCTATAATTCACCCCTCCACTTT. It codes for CASRPLGQGAYNSPLHF.

Concerning this clone: This CDR3 is also generated by other DNA sequences in the sample. This chain connects TRBV4-3 to TRBJ2-5; D call uncertain. CDR3 length: 14 residues. Looked up from germline, CDR1 is LGHNA and CDR2 is YSLEER. Trimming pared 0 bases from V and 2 bases from J, leaving 7 bases between. CDR3 coding DNA: TGCGCCAGCAGCCAAGATATGTATCAAGAGACCCAGTACTTC. This translates into CASSQDMYQETQYF.

This rearrangement joins TRBV7-2 to TRBJ2-3; D may be TRBD2 (6 bases). Trimming took 6 bases from V and 0 from J, leaving 16 bases between them. Germline V lookup: CDR1 SGHTA, CDR2 FQGNSA. This CDR3 spans 16 amino acids. The CDR3 coding sequence is TGTGCCAGCAGAAAGGCCGGGACTTTTAGCACAGATACGCAGTATTTT. Translating gives CASRKAGTFSTDTQYF.

J is TRBJ2-7 and V is TRBV27, with TRBD2 matching 7 bases. This CDR3 has 15 amino acids. Germline trimming cut 6 bases from V and 3 bases from J; bases unmatched to any gene: 11. Germline values: CDR1 MNHEY, CDR2 SMNVEV (reference sequence). CDR3 DNA: TGTGCCAGCAGCCCATACCGGGGGGTGGTCTACGAGCAGTACTTC. As protein: CASSPYRGVVYEQYF.

The rearrangement links TRBV19 to TRBJ2-1; 9 bases fit TRBD2. J lost 1 base, V lost 2 bases, and 3 bases had no gene match. Per the germline V gene, CDR1 is LNHDA and CDR2 is SQIVND (reference sequence). This CDR3 spans 16 amino acids. The CDR3 DNA reads as TGTGCCAGTAGTATATCTAGCGGGATATCCTACAATGAGCAGTTCTTC. Translated: CASSISSGISYNEQFF.

The chain employs TRBV9 and TRBJ2-3; 14 nucleotides agree with TRBD2. This CDR3 is built from 19 residues. The J segment lost 1 base and the V segment lost 0 bases, leaving 7 bases of the junction unmatched. From germline, CDR1 is SGDLS and CDR2 YYNGEE. The CDR3: CASSVGLAGGHSGTDTQYF. The CDR3 DNA is TGTGCCAGCAGCGTAGGACTAGCGGGGGGGCATTCGGGCACAGATACGCAGTATTTT.

This chain connects TRBV27 to TRBJ1-4; 10 nucleotides agree with TRBD1. CDR1 is MNHEY, CDR2 SMNVEV, per germline (reference sequence). The CDR3 covers 15 residues. V lost 3 bases and J lost 7; bases outside the gene matches: 5. This chain's CDR3 is CASSFGDRGREKLFF. In DNA, the CDR3 is TGTGCCAGCAGTTTTGGTGACAGGGGGCGTGAAAAACTGTTTTTT.

The V gene is TRBV6-5, the J gene TRBJ1-6, with 7 bases fitting TRBD1. The V segment lost 4 bases and the J segment 8 bases; nucleotides outside the gene matches: 5. Germline V gives CDR1 MNHEY, CDR2 SVGAGI. This CDR3 is 14 amino acids long. Here the CDR3 reads CASSFGTEHSPLHF. The CDR3 coding sequence is TGTGCCAGCAGTTTTGGGACAGAACATTCACCCCTCCACTTT.

The chain has TRBV19 and TRBJ1-4; 9 bases match TRBD1. CDR3 length: 17 residues. The germline V gene has CDR1 LNHDA and CDR2 SQIVND (reference sequence). Trimming cost V 4 bases and J 0 bases; bases outside gene matches: 6. The CDR3 nucleotides read TGTGCCAGTAGTAGCCGGACAGGGGTAGCAACTAATGAAAAACTGTTTTTT. This sequence encodes CASSSRTGVATNEKLFF.

The chain links TRBV19 to TRBJ2-5; possibly TRBD1 for D (6 bases). The germline CDR1 and CDR2 sequences are LNHDA and SQIVND (reference sequence). Trimming removed 5 bases at V and 1 base at J, with 20 bases between. The CDR3 runs 17 residues. The CDR3 DNA sequence: TGTGCCAGTAGTGCTCTCGGCAGGGGTGGGCGCCAAGAGACCCAGTACTTC. Encoded protein: CASSALGRGGRQETQYF.

The V call is TRBV18, the J call TRBJ1-1; D perhaps matches TRBD1 (5 bases). Germline V gives CDR1 KGHSH, CDR2 LQKENI. The CDR3 totals 16 residues. Trimming stripped 6 bases from V and 1 base from J, with 18 bases between. CDR3 protein: CASSTRGTLGNTEAFF. The CDR3 DNA reads as TGTGCCAGCTCGACCAGAGGGACTCTCGGGAACACTGAAGCTTTCTTT.

This chain connects TRBV28 to TRBJ2-1; possibly TRBD2 for D (5 bases). CDR1 and CDR2 from the germline V gene are MDHEN and SYDVKM. V lost 6 bases and J 0 bases, leaving 18 bases between the germline ends. This CDR3 has 17 residues. The CDR3 bases are TGTGCCAGCAGCCCCCCCGATGTAGCGTCCTCCTACAATGAGCAGTTCTTC. Its protein is CASSPPDVASSYNEQFF.

This clone has just one count. This chain joins TRBV28 and TRBJ2-2, with 12 positions matching TRBD2. The ends lost 5 bases at V and 4 bases at J; junction bases unmatched: 5. The CDR3 is 16 amino acids. Per germline, CDR1 MDHEN and CDR2 SYDVKM. CDR3 DNA: TGTGCCAGCAGTCCCGGACTAGCGGGAATCACCGGGGAGCTGTTTTTT. Its translation: CASSPGLAGITGELFF.

CDR3 in amino acids: CAISPGLAGLRGDWEQYF. CDR3 in DNA: TGTGCCATCAGTCCGGGACTAGCGGGATTACGAGGTGATTGGGAGCAGTACTTC. The chain carries TRBV10-3 and TRBJ2-7, with 13 bases aligning to TRBD2. After removal of 5 bases from V and 7 bases from J, the junction contained 17 bases not matched to a gene. The CDR3 extends over 18 amino acids. CDR1 and CDR2 from the germline V gene are ENHRY and SYGVKD.

V is TRBV6-5 and J is TRBJ2-7, with 9 bases lining up with TRBD1. V lost 5 bases, J lost 0 bases, and 2 bases stayed unmatched. The CDR3 has 14 amino acids. Per the germline V gene, CDR1 is MNHEY and CDR2 is SVGAGI. The CDR3 sequence: CASSQTGGSYEQYF. In DNA, the CDR3 is TGTGCCAGCAGTCAGACAGGGGGCTCCTACGAGCAGTACTTC.

J is TRBJ1-5 and V is TRBV7-2; D unresolved. The CDR3 consists of 14 residues. Trimming removed 0 bases from V and 1 base from J, with 4 bases in between. Germline V CDR1 and CDR2: SGHTA, FQGNSA. In nucleotides, the CDR3 is TGTGCCAGCAGCTTAGCACAGAGCAATCAGCCCCAGCATTTT. Protein: CASSLAQSNQPQHF. The complete variable domain, with remaining parts taken from reference TRBV7-2 and TRBJ1-5, reads GAGVSQSPSNKVTEKGKDVELRCDPISGHTALYWYRQSLGQGLEFLIYFQGNSAPDKSGLPSDRFSAERTGGSVSTLTIQRTQQEDSAVYLCASSLAQSNQPQHFGDGTRLSIL.

This clone was detected only a few times. The J gene is TRBJ2-5, the V gene TRBV7-6; maybe TRBD2 (6 bases). Germline loops: CDR1 SGHVS, CDR2 FNYEAQ. The V end was cut by 0 bases, the J end by 0 bases, with 14 bases between. This CDR3 spans 17 amino acids. The CDR3 nucleotides are TGTGCCAGCAGCTTAGCCTATCCGGGGGTGTACCAAGAGACCCAGTACTTC. Residues: CASSLAYPGVYQETQYF.

In DNA, the CDR3 is TGCGCCAGCAGCTTGGTACCGGGAGCAAATGAGCAGTTCTTC. Translation gives CASSLVPGANEQFF. This chain uses TRBV5-1 with TRBJ2-1; tentatively, D is TRBD2 (6 bases). This CDR3 is 14 amino acids long. Germline V gene lookup returns CDR1 SGHRS and CDR2 YFSETQ. V lost 0 bases, J lost 7 bases, and 11 bases lay in between.

This chain uses TRBV28 with TRBJ2-7; 10 bases agree with TRBD2. V shed 5 bases, J shed 5 bases, and the junction held 6 bases outside the gene matches. Germline V gene data show CDR1 as MDHEN and CDR2 as SYDVKM. The CDR3 loop spans 14 amino acids. The CDR3: CASSPPSGRDEQYF. In DNA, the CDR3 is TGTGCCAGCAGTCCCCCTAGCGGGAGAGACGAGCAGTACTTC.

The chain couples TRBV4-1 to TRBJ2-3; 10 bases map to TRBD2. The CDR3 sequence is 16 residues long. Germline V CDR1 and CDR2: MGHRA, YSYEKL. The V gene end was trimmed by 0 bases and the J gene end by 4 bases; junction bases not matched to a gene: 4. Written as DNA, the CDR3 is TGCGCCAGCAGCCAAGAGGCCAGCGGGGGGGCAGATACGCAGTATTTT. This encodes CASSQEASGGADTQYF.